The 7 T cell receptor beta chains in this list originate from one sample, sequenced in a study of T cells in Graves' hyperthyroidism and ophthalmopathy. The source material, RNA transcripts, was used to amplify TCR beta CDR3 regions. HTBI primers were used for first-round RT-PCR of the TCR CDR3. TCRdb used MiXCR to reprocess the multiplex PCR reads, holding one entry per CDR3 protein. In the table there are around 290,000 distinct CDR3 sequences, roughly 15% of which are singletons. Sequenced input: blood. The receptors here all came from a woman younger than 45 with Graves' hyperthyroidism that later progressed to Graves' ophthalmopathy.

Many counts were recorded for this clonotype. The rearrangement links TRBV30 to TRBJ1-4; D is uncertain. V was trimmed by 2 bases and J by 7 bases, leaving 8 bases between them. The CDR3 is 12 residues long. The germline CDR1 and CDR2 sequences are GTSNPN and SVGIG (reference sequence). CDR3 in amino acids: CAWSWAGEKLFF. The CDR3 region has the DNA TGTGCCTGGAGTTGGGCTGGTGAAAAACTGTTTTTT.

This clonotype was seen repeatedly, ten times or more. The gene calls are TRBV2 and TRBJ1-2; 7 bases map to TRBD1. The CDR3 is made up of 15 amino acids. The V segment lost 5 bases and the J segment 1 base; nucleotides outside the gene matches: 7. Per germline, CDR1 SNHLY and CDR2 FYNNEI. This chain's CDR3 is CASSPTGVRNYGYTF. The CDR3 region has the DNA TGTGCCAGCAGTCCTACAGGGGTGCGTAACTATGGCTACACCTTC.

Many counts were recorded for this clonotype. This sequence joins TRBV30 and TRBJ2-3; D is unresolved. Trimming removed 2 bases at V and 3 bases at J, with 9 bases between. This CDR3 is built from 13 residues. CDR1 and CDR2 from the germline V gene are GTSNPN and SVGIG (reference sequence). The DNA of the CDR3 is TGTGCCTGGAGTTTGGGTCGGACAGATACGCAGTATTTT. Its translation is CAWSLGRTDTQYF.

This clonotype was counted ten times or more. CDR3 in DNA: TGCGCCAGCAGCCAGGTACAGATGAACACTGAAGCTTTCTTT. Translated, it gives CASSQVQMNTEAFF. The rearrangement joins TRBV4-1 to TRBJ1-1; D is unclear. The germline gives CDR1 MGHRA, CDR2 YSYEKL. V lost 3 bases and J lost 0, with 8 bases in between. The CDR3 loop spans 14 amino acids.

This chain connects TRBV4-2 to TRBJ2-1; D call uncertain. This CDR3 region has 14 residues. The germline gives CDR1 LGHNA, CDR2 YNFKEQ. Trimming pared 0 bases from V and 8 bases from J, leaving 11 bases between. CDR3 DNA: TGTGCCAGCAGCCAAGATTTGGCTTTGGATGAGCAGTTCTTC. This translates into CASSQDLALDEQFF.

The chain's CDR3 is CASSQETLAGEFF. CDR3 DNA sequence: TGCGCCAGCAGCCAAGAAACCCTAGCGGGAGAGTTCTTC. The chain links TRBV4-3 to TRBJ2-1; TRBD2 matches 10 bases. The V and J ends lost 0 bases and 14 bases, in that order; junction bases with no gene match: 4. The CDR3 runs to 13 residues. Germline V lookup: CDR1 LGHNA, CDR2 YSLEER.

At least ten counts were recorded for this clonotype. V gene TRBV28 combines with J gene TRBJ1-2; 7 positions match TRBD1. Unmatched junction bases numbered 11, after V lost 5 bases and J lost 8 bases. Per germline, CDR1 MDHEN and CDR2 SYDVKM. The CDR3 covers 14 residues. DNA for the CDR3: TGTGCCAGCAGTCGCCCGGACAGGAGGGACGGCTACACCTTC. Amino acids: CASSRPDRRDGYTF.